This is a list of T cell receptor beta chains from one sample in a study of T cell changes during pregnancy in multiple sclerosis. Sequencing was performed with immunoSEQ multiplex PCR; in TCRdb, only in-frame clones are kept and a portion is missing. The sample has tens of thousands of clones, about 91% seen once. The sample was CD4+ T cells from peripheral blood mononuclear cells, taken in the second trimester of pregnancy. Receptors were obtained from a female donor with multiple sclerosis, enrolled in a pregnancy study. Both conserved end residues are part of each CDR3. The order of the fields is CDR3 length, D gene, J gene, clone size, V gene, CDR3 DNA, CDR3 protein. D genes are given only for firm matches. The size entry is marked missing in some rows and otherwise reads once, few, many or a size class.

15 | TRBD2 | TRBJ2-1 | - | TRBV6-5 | TGTGCCAGCAGTCCCGGGGGGACGCGGTACAATGAGCAGTTCTTC | CASSPGGTRYNEQFF
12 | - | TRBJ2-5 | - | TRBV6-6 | TGTGCCAGCAAGGCAGGGCAAGAGACCCAGTACTTC | CASKAGQETQYF
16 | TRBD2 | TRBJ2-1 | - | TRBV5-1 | TGCGCCAGCAGCTTTTGGACTAGCGCGATCTACAATGAGCAGTTCTTC | CASSFWTSAIYNEQFF
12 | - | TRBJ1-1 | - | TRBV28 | TGTGCCAGCAGTCTAATGAACACTGAAGCTTTCTTT | CASSLMNTEAFF
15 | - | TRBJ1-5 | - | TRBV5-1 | TGCGCCAGCAGCTTAGAGGGATTTACTAATCAGCCCCAGCATTTT | CASSLEGFTNQPQHF
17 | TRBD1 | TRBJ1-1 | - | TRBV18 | TGTGCCAGCTCACTCAGACAGGGGGCGCGGGGGGACACTGAAGCTTTCTTT | CASSLRQGARGDTEAFF
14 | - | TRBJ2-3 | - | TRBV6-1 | TGTGCCAGCCCGTGTAGCGGCTACACAGATACGCAGTATTTT | CASPCSGYTDTQYF
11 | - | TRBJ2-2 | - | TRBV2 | TGTGCCAGCAGCCCCTCCGGGGAGCTGTTTTTT | CASSPSGELFF
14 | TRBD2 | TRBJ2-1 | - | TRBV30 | TGTGCCTTTACTCTAGCGGGGGGGTACAATGAGCAGTTCTTC | CAFTLAGGYNEQFF
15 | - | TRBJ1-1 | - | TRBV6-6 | TGTGCCAGCAGGACCTTAGCCCGCATGAACACTGAAGCTTTCTTT | CASRTLARMNTEAFF
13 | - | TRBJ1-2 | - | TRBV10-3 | TGTGCCATCAGTGAGAAGGAGGGCTATGGCTACACCTTC | CAISEKEGYGYTF
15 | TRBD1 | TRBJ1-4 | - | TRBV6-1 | TGTGCCAGCAGTGGACGACAGGGGGCAGGAGAAAAACTGTTTTTT | CASSGRQGAGEKLFF
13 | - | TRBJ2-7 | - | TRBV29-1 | TGCAGCGTTGGCAGGGGCTCTTCCTACGAGCAGTACTTC | CSVGRGSSYEQYF
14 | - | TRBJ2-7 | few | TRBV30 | TGTGCCTGGACCGACCCGCCGGGAACCTACGAGCAGTACTTC | CAWTDPPGTYEQYF
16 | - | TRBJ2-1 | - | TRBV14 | TGTGCCAGCAGCCCCCTCAAGCTCCGCGCCCACAATGAGCAGTTCTTC | CASSPLKLRAHNEQFF
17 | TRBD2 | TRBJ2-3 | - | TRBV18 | TGTGCCAGCTCACCCAAAGAATCCGGGACTAGCGGGACGACGCAGTATTTT | CASSPKESGTSGTTQYF
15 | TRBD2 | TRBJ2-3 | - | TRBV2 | TGTGCCAGCAGTGGGACTCAACTAGCGGCAGATACGCAGTATTTT | CASSGTQLAADTQYF
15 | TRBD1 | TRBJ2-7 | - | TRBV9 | TGTGCCAGCAGCGTGGGTTGGGACAGGGTCTACGAGCAGTACTTC | CASSVGWDRVYEQYF
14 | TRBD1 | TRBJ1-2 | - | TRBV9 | TGTGCCAGCAGCGCGACAGGGGCTAACTATGGCTACACCTTC | CASSATGANYGYTF
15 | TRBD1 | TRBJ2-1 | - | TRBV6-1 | TGTGCCAGCAGTGCCGGGACAGGGAGGGAGAATGAGCAGTTCTTC | CASSAGTGRENEQFF
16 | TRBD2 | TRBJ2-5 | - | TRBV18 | TGTGCCAGCTCACCAACTAGCGGGGGGCACCAAGAGACCCAGTACTTC | CASSPTSGGHQETQYF
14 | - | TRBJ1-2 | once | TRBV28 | TGTGCCAGCAAACGCCCCTCGACGGGCTATGGCTACACCTTC | CASKRPSTGYGYTF
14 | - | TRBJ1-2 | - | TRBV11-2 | TGTGCCAGCAGCTTAGGGGGAGGTAACTATGGCTACACCTTC | CASSLGGGNYGYTF
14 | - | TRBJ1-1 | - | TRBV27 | TGTGCCAGCAGCCGCAGACAGGCCAACACTGAAGCTTTCTTT | CASSRRQANTEAFF
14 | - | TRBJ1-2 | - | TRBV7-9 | TGTGCCAGCAGCCTCGGTTCAGGGGAGTATGGCTACACCTTC | CASSLGSGEYGYTF
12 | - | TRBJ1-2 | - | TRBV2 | TGTGCCAGCAGTGACAGGGGTAGTGGCTACACCTTC | CASSDRGSGYTF
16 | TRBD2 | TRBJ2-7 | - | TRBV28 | TGTGCCAGCAGTTCAGGCGCGGGACTAGTGTCCTACGAGCAGTACTTC | CASSSGAGLVSYEQYF
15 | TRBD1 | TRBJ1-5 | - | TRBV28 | TGTGCCAGCAGTTTTCTGGACAGGGGCAATCAGCCCCAGCATTTT | CASSFLDRGNQPQHF
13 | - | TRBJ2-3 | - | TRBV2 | TGTGCCAGCACACCGGGGAGCACAGATACGCAGTATTTT | CASTPGSTDTQYF
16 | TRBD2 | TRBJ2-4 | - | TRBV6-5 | TGTGCCAGCAGTTTTAGCGGGGGGCTTGGCAAAAACATTCAGTACTTC | CASSFSGGLGKNIQYF
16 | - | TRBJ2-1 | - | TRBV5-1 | TGCGCCAGCAGCTTAGGTGGGGCCGCAGCAATCAATGAGCAGTTCTTC | CASSLGGAAAINEQFF
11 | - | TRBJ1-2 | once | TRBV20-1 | TGCAGTGCTACACAGATCTATGGCTACACCTTC | CSATQIYGYTF
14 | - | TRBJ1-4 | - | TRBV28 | TGTGCCAGCAATTCCGGGACACGGGTTGAAAAACTGTTTTTT | CASNSGTRVEKLFF
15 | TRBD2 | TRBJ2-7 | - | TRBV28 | TGTGCCAGCAGTTCCTTAGCGGGAGGGCTGGACGAGCAGTACTTC | CASSSLAGGLDEQYF
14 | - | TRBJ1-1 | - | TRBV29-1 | TGCAGCGTCGCCGGGACATTAAAAGGGGCTGAAGCTTTCTTT | CSVAGTLKGAEAFF
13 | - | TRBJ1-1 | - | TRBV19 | TGTGCCAGTAGTCCGGGACAAAACACTGAAGCTTTCTTT | CASSPGQNTEAFF
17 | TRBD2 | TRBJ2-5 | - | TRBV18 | TGTGCCAGCTCACAACTAGCGGGAGGTTCCAATCTTGAGACCCAGTACTTC | CASSQLAGGSNLETQYF
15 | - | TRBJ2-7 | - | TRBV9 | TGTGCCAGTCACGAAAACGGGACTCACCCCTACGAGCAGTACTTC | CASHENGTHPYEQYF
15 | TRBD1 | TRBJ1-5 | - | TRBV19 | TGTGCCAGTAGTGGGGCCGGGACAGGGTATCAGCCCCAGCATTTT | CASSGAGTGYQPQHF
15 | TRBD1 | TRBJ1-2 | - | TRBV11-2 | TGTGCCAGCAGCTCGAACAGGGGCGGTGGCTATGGCTACACCTTC | CASSSNRGGGYGYTF
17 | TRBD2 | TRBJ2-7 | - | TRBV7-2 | TGTGCCAGCAGCTTAGTTTTTCCTAGCGGGGGATCCTACGAGCAGTACTTC | CASSLVFPSGGSYEQYF
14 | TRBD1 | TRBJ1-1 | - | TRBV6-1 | TGTGCCAGCAGTGACGACAGGGTCAGAACTGAAGCTTTCTTT | CASSDDRVRTEAFF
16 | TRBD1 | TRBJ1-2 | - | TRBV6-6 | TGTGCCAGCAGTTTGCCCGGGACAGGGGGAACCTATGGCTACACCTTC | CASSLPGTGGTYGYTF
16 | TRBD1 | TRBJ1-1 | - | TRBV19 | TGTGCCAGTAGTACTTCCCCGGGACAGGGGAACACTGAAGCTTTCTTT | CASSTSPGQGNTEAFF
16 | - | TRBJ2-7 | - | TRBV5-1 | TGCGCCAGCAGCGCTTCAGGGGACCCCTCTACGAGCGAGCAGTACTTC | CASSASGDPSTSEQYF
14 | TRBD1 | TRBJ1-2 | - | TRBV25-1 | TGTGCCAGTTCCCTAGGGGGACAGAACTATGGCTACACCTTC | CASSLGGQNYGYTF
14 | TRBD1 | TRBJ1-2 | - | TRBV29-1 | TGCAGCGTTGAGATAGGGCAGGGGGCGGGAGGCTACACCTTC | CSVEIGQGAGGYTF
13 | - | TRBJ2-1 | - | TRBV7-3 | TGTGCCAGCAGCTTGGAGCGAAACAATGAGCAGTTCTTC | CASSLERNNEQFF
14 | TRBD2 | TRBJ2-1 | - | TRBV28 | TGTGCCGCTGAGACTAGCGGGAGCTACAATGAGCAGTTCTTC | CAAETSGSYNEQFF
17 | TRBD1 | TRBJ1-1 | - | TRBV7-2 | TGTGCCAGCAGCTTAGCAGGGGGCGGATGGTCGAGTACTGAAGCTTTCTTT | CASSLAGGGWSSTEAFF
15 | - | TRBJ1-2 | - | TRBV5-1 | TGCGCCAGCAGCTTAGGGGATTCTAGGTCCTATGGCTACACCTTC | CASSLGDSRSYGYTF